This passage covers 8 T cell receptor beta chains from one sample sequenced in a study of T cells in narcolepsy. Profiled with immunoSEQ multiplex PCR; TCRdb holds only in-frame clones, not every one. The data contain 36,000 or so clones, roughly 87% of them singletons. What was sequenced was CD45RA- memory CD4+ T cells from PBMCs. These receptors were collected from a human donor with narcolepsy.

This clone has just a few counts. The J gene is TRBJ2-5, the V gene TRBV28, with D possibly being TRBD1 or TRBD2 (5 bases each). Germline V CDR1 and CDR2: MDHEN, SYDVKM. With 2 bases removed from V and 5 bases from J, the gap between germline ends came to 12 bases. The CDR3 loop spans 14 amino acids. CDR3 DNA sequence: TGTGCCAGCAGTTTACCGGGGCCAGTGGAGACCCAGTACTTC. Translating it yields CASSLPGPVETQYF.

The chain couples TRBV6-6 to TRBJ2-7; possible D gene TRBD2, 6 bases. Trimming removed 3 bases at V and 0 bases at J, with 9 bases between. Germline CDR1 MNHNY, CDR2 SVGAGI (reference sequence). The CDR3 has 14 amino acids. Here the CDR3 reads CASSYSGSSYEQYF. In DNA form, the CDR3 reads TGTGCCAGCAGTTATAGCGGAAGCTCCTACGAGCAGTACTTC.

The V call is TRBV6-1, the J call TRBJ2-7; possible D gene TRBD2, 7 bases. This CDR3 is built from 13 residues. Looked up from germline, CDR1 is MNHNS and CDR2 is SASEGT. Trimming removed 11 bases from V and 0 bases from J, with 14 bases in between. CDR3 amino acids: CAAQRDNSYEQYF. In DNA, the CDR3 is TGTGCCGCCCAGCGGGACAACTCCTACGAGCAGTACTTC.

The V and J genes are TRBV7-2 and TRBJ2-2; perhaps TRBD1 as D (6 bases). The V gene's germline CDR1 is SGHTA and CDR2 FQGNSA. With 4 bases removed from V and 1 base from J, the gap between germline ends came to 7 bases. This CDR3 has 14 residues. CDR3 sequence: CASSSGQNTGELFF. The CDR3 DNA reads TGTGCCAGCAGCTCGGGACAGAACACCGGGGAGCTGTTTTTT. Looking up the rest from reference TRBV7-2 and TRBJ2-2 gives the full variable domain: GAGVSQSPSNKVTEKGKDVELRCDPISGHTALYWYRQSLGQGLEFLIYFQGNSAPDKSGLPSDRFSAERTGGSVSTLTIQRTQQEDSAVYLCASSSGQNTGELFFGEGSRLTVL.

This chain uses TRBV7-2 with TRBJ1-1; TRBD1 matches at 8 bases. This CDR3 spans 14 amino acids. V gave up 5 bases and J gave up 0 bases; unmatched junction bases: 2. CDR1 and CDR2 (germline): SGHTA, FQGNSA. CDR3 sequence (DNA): TGTGCCAGCAGCGAGGACAGGGTGAACACTGAAGCTTTCTTT. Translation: CASSEDRVNTEAFF. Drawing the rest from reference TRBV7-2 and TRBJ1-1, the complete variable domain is GAGVSQSPSNKVTEKGKDVELRCDPISGHTALYWYRQSLGQGLEFLIYFQGNSAPDKSGLPSDRFSAERTGGSVSTLTIQRTQQEDSAVYLCASSEDRVNTEAFFGQGTRLTVV.

CDR3 coding DNA: TGTGCCAGCAGTTTAGGTAACCATGCTGAAGCTTTCTTT. This codes for CASSLGNHAEAFF. This chain uses TRBV28 with TRBJ1-1; no reliable D call. Germline V gives CDR1 MDHEN, CDR2 SYDVKM. The length of the CDR3 is 13 residues. V lost 2 bases to trimming and J lost 6 bases, with 10 bases between them.

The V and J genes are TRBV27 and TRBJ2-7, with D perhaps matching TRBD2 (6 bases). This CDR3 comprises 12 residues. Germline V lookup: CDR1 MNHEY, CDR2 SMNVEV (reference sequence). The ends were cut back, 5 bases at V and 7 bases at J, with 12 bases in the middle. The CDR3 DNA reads TGTGCCAGCAGTCAGGGAGCGGGTGAGCAGTACTTC. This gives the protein CASSQGAGEQYF.

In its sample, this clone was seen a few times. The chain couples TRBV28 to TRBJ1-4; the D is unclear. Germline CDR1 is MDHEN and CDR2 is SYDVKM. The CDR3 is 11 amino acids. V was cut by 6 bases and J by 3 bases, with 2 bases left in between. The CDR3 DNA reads TGTGCCAGCAGGGCTAATGAAAAACTGTTTTTT. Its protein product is CASRANEKLFF. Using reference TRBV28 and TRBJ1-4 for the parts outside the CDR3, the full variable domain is DVKVTQSSRYLVKRTGEKVFLECVQDMDHENMFWYRQDPGLGLRLIYFSYDVKMKEKGDIPEGYSVSREKKERFSLILESASTNQTSMYLCASRANEKLFFGSGTQLSVL.